These 27 T cell receptor beta chains were all obtained from the same sample, sequenced in a study of shared clonotypes between healthy human individuals (dated by TCRdb to 2018 to 2021). The library was produced with the immunoSEQ multiplex PCR assay. TCRdb holds this immuneACCESS table with in-frame rearrangements only. Some clones are missing; in checked studies, unresolved V genes explain under half, and the rest has no known cause. The sample yields 2 million to 2.5 million clones; about nine tenths were counted once. Together, the top ten hold 0.37% of the sample. The sample consisted of naive CD4+ T cells from PBMCs. This sample's cell subset or site label indicates: CD45RA+ positively selected. These receptors all stem from a man younger than 35 in good health. Some clones in this sample may be carry-over from other donors' samples.

This clone came up a few times. The rearrangement joins TRBV25-1 to TRBJ2-7; D unclear. Germline loops: CDR1 MGHDK, CDR2 SYGVNS. The CDR3 length is 12 residues. Deletions cut 0 bases from V and 4 bases from J, with 4 bases between. The CDR3 sequence: CASSEYGYEQYF. The DNA for the CDR3 is TGTGCCAGCAGTGAATATGGGTACGAGCAGTACTTC.

This clone has a count of ten or more. This chain connects TRBV5-6 to TRBJ1-1; TRBD1 agrees at 7 bases. V lost 5 bases to trimming and J lost 6 bases; unmatched junction nucleotides: 10. Looked up from germline, CDR1 is SGHDT and CDR2 is YYEEEE. The CDR3 spans 14 residues. Here the CDR3 DNA reads TGTGCCAGCAGAAAATTCACAGGGGACCCTGAAGCTTTCTTT. Translating gives CASRKFTGDPEAFF.

The CDR3: CASSLDPQGWDTEAFF. In DNA, the CDR3 is TGCGCCAGCAGCTTGGACCCGCAGGGATGGGATACTGAAGCTTTCTTT. The chain is built from TRBV5-1 and TRBJ1-1, with a tentative D call TRBD1 (5 bases). The CDR3 runs 16 residues. The germline V and J ends were trimmed by 0 bases and 5 bases, with 17 bases remaining between them. Per the germline V gene, CDR1 is SGHRS and CDR2 is YFSETQ.

The CDR3 region is CASSHDSNLNYGYTF. The CDR3 DNA is TGCGCCAGCAGCCACGACAGCAATCTTAACTATGGCTACACCTTC. The rearrangement links TRBV5-1 to TRBJ1-2, with D possibly matching TRBD1 (5 bases). CDR1 is SGHRS and CDR2 is YFSETQ in the germline V gene. CDR3 length equals 15 residues. V lost 4 bases to trimming and J lost 1 base, with 14 bases between them.

The chain employs TRBV7-8 and TRBJ1-3; a weak D match, TRBD1 (6 bases). The germline V gene has CDR1 SGHVS and CDR2 FQNEAQ. The CDR3 is 14 amino acids. Between the trimmed V and J ends, which lost 3 bases and 4 bases, there was a span of 10 bases. The CDR3 protein is CASSLRDRGNTIYF. The CDR3, as DNA: TGTGCCAGCAGCTTGCGAGACAGGGGAAACACCATATATTTT.

The CDR3 nucleotides read TGTGCCAGCAGCCGCCTAGGAGGGGCGGGAGCCCCAGATACGCAGTATTTT. Translated: CASSRLGGAGAPDTQYF. The J gene is TRBJ2-3, the V gene TRBV7-9; 7 bases are a match to TRBD2. This CDR3 is 17 amino acids long. The V segment lost 5 bases and the J segment 4 bases; nucleotides outside the gene matches: 15. The germline gives CDR1 SEHNR, CDR2 FQNEAQ (reference sequence).

This clone was counted a single time. The J gene is TRBJ1-4, the V gene TRBV4-1; maybe TRBD1 (6 bases). Germline CDR1 and CDR2: MGHRA and YSYEKL. CDR3 length: 17 amino acids. V lost 2 bases and J 4 bases, leaving 17 bases between the germline ends. CDR3 sequence (DNA): TGCGCCAGCAGCCAACCTCCCCCGAGACAGGTTAATGAAAAACTGTTTTTT. It translates to CASSQPPPRQVNEKLFF.

The genes are TRBV7-9 and TRBJ2-4; possibly TRBD1 for D (5 bases). Between the trimmed V and J ends, which lost 5 bases and 1 base, there was a span of 12 bases. Looked up from germline, CDR1 is SEHNR and CDR2 is FQNEAQ (reference sequence). The CDR3 is 15 residues long. The CDR3 coding sequence is TGTGCCAGCAGCGCAGGGTTTTCGGCCAAAAACATTCAGTACTTC. Translating gives CASSAGFSAKNIQYF. The full variable domain, completed using reference TRBV7-9 and TRBJ2-4, is DTGVSQNPRHKITKRGQNVTFRCDPISEHNRLYWYRQTLGQGPEFLTYFQNEAQLEKSRLLSDRFSAERPKGSFSTLEIQRTEQGDSAMYLCASSAGFSAKNIQYFGAGTRLSVL.

The chain links TRBV18 to TRBJ2-7, with 8 bases lining up with TRBD2. The CDR3 runs to 15 residues. CDR1 is KGHSH and CDR2 is LQKENI in the germline V gene. After removal of 2 bases from V and 6 bases from J, the junction contained 9 bases not matched to a gene. The DNA for the CDR3 is TGTGCCAGCTCACCAGGGACGGGAGGGCCCTTCGAGCAGTACTTC. This codes for CASSPGTGGPFEQYF.

To note about this clone: Other DNA sequences in this sample translate to the same CDR3. The V and J genes are TRBV5-4 and TRBJ2-5; no firm D call. The V gene lost 0 bases and the J gene lost 2 bases, with 8 bases spanning the gap. Per the germline V gene, CDR1 is SGHNT and CDR2 is YYREEE (reference sequence). The CDR3 has 14 residues. CDR3 in DNA: TGTGCCAGCAGCTTGGAACAGATACAAGAGACCCAGTACTTC. Translating it yields CASSLEQIQETQYF. Supplemented by reference TRBV5-4 and TRBJ2-5, the full variable domain reads ETGVTQSPTHLIKTRGQQVTLRCSSQSGHNTVSWYQQALGQGPQFIFQYYREEENGRGNFPPRFSGLQFPNYSSELNVNALELDDSALYLCASSLEQIQETQYFGPGTRLLVL.

The CDR3, as DNA: TGTGCCAGCTCGGGGAGATGGGCAGATACGCAGTATTTT. Translation gives CASSGRWADTQYF. The chain links TRBV6-1 to TRBJ2-3; perhaps TRBD2 as D (5 bases). The CDR3 is 13 residues long. Trimming removed 8 bases from V and 4 bases from J, with 13 bases in between. Per the germline V gene, CDR1 is MNHNS and CDR2 is SASEGT.

The rearrangement joins TRBV9 to TRBJ1-1, with TRBD1 identical over 7 bases. This CDR3 has 14 amino acids. The germline CDR1 and CDR2 sequences are SGDLS and YYNGEE. Trimming removed 3 bases from V and 5 bases from J; junction bases left unmatched: 7. The DNA for the CDR3 is TGTGCCAGCAGCGGACCTCGACAGGGTACTGAAGCTTTCTTT. Protein product: CASSGPRQGTEAFF.

V usage is TRBV28 and J usage is TRBJ2-1, with 11 bases lining up with TRBD1. V gave up 6 bases and J gave up 3 bases; unmatched junction bases: 4. This CDR3 contains 15 residues. CDR1 is MDHEN and CDR2 is SYDVKM in the germline V gene. The CDR3 DNA follows: TGTGCCAGCAGATCCGGGACAGGGGGCTACAATGAGCAGTTCTTC. Amino acids: CASRSGTGGYNEQFF.

This rearrangement joins TRBV6-1 to TRBJ1-3; weak D call: TRBD1 (5 bases). CDR3 length: 16 residues. Germline assignment: CDR1 MNHNS and CDR2 SASEGT. V lost 2 bases to trimming and J lost 0 bases, with 11 bases between them. The CDR3 DNA reads TGTGCCAGCAGTGAATGGGGCACTGGCTCTGGAAACACCATATATTTT. Encoded protein: CASSEWGTGSGNTIYF.

The rearrangement links TRBV10-3 to TRBJ2-7; TRBD2 matches 11 bases. Germline V CDR1 and CDR2: ENHRY, SYGVKD. The CDR3 covers 15 residues. Unmatched junction bases numbered 2, after V lost 2 bases and J lost 2 bases. The CDR3 sequence is CAISEGTSGAYEQYF. The CDR3 coding sequence is TGTGCCATCAGTGAGGGGACTAGCGGAGCCTACGAGCAGTACTTC.

The V gene is TRBV10-3, the J gene TRBJ2-1, with 7 bases matching TRBD1. Germline V gives CDR1 ENHRY, CDR2 SYGVKD. V lost 0 bases to trimming and J lost 4 bases; unmatched junction nucleotides: 6. The CDR3 totals 16 residues. CDR3 protein: CAISESPGTAYNEQFF. CDR3 bases: TGTGCCATCAGTGAGTCCCCCGGGACAGCTTACAATGAGCAGTTCTTC.

V gene TRBV28 combines with J gene TRBJ1-4, with D hard to call. The CDR3 runs to 15 residues. The V gene lost 2 bases and the J gene lost 7 bases, with 14 bases spanning the gap. CDR1 and CDR2 (germline): MDHEN, SYDVKM. The CDR3 here is CASSLGARAFEKLFF. CDR3 DNA: TGTGCCAGCAGTTTAGGCGCCAGAGCGTTTGAAAAACTGTTTTTT. The entire variable domain, with the rest obtained from reference TRBV28 and TRBJ1-4, is as follows: DVKVTQSSRYLVKRTGEKVFLECVQDMDHENMFWYRQDPGLGLRLIYFSYDVKMKEKGDIPEGYSVSREKKERFSLILESASTNQTSMYLCASSLGARAFEKLFFGSGTQLSVL.

This chain links TRBV2 with TRBJ2-6, with 8 bases lining up with TRBD1. J lost 0 bases, V lost 2 bases, and 6 bases had no gene match. The CDR3 is 18 amino acids. Germline V gene sequence: CDR1 SNHLY, CDR2 FYNNEI. The CDR3 nucleotides read TGTGCCAGCAGTGAACCGGCAGGGGGCAGCTCTGGGGCCAACGTCCTGACTTTC. Translation: CASSEPAGGSSGANVLTF.

The CDR3 sequence: CASSPQTGTDTQYF. The CDR3 DNA follows: TGTGCCAGCAGTCCTCAGACCGGCACAGATACGCAGTATTTT. The rearrangement links TRBV6-5 to TRBJ2-3; unclear D gene. V lost 5 bases, J lost 1 base, and 10 bases lay in between. The CDR3 is 14 residues long. Germline CDR1 reads MNHEY; CDR2 reads SVGAGI.

This chain joins TRBV10-1 and TRBJ2-3; TRBD2 matches at 7 bases. CDR1 and CDR2 from the germline V gene are WNHNN and SYGVQD (reference sequence). The CDR3 runs 14 residues. Trimming took 3 bases from V and 5 from J; bases not matched to a gene: 5. This chain's CDR3 is CASSDMGGRDTQYF. The CDR3 DNA reads TGCGCCAGCAGTGACATGGGGGGGAGAGATACGCAGTATTTT.

The chain employs TRBV6-1 and TRBJ2-1, with 11 nucleotides matching TRBD2. The CDR3 sequence is 14 residues long. CDR1 and CDR2 (germline): MNHNS, SASEGT. V was pared by 6 bases and J by 10 bases, with 8 bases of the junction left unmatched. The chain's CDR3 is CASRLLAGAGEQFF. CDR3 bases: TGTGCCAGCAGGTTACTAGCGGGAGCTGGGGAGCAGTTCTTC.

V is TRBV6-4 and J is TRBJ1-5; no definite D call. Germline CDR1 MRHNA, CDR2 SNTAGT. Trimming cost V 0 bases and J 5 bases, with 20 bases left between them. This CDR3 is built from 18 residues. The DNA for the CDR3 is TGTGCCAGCAGTGACTCTATAGCGAGGCCCTTAGCGCATCAGCCCCAGCATTTT. It translates to CASSDSIARPLAHQPQHF.

The chain is built from TRBV7-6 and TRBJ1-3, with 10 bases aligning to TRBD1. The CDR3 is 17 residues long. Germline CDR1 is SGHVS and CDR2 is FNYEAQ. With V trimmed by 1 base and J by 2 bases, 5 bases remained unmatched. CDR3 DNA sequence: TGTGCCAGCAGCTTAGTAGGCGGGACAGGGGCTGGAAACACCATATATTTT. As protein: CASSLVGGTGAGNTIYF. Using reference TRBV7-6 and TRBJ1-3 for the parts outside the CDR3, the full variable domain is GAGVSQSPRYKVTKRGQDVALRCDPISGHVSLYWYRQALGQGPEFLTYFNYEAQQDKSGLPNDRFSAERPEGSISTLTIQRTEQRDSAMYRCASSLVGGTGAGNTIYFGEGSWLTVV.

This clone was seen a handful of times. The chain carries TRBV29-1 and TRBJ1-1; a possible D gene is TRBD1 (5 bases). Germline values: CDR1 SQVTM, CDR2 ANQGSEA. The CDR3 has 12 residues. CDR3 sequence reads: CGGAGMNTEAFF. CDR3 DNA: TGCGGAGGGGCGGGGATGAACACTGAAGCTTTCTTT. Looking up the rest from reference TRBV29-1 and TRBJ1-1 gives the full variable domain: SAVISQKPSRDICQRGTSLTIQCQVDSQVTMMFWYRQQPGQSLTLIATANQGSEATYESGFVIDKFPISRPNLTFSTLTVSNMSPEDSSIYLCGGAGMNTEAFFGQGTRLTVV.

The V call is TRBV5-8, the J call TRBJ1-2; D is perhaps TRBD1 (5 bases). Germline loops: CDR1 SGHTS, CDR2 YDEGEE. Trimming shortened V by 0 bases and J by 4 bases, and 10 bases separated the two germline ends. The CDR3 contains 14 residues. The CDR3 reads CASSLAPGPYGYTF. The CDR3 DNA reads as TGTGCCAGCAGCTTGGCCCCAGGGCCCTATGGCTACACCTTC. The full variable domain, with the rest looked up from reference TRBV5-8 and TRBJ1-2, is EAGVTQSPTHLIKTRGQQATLRCSPISGHTSVYWYQQALGLGLQFLLWYDEGEERNRGNFPPRFSGRQFPNYSSELNVNALELEDSALYLCASSLAPGPYGYTFGSGTRLTVV.

The chain joins TRBV5-1 to TRBJ1-4; possibly TRBD1 for D (5 bases). The germline V gene has CDR1 SGHRS and CDR2 YFSETQ. The CDR3 is made up of 17 amino acids. V lost 4 bases and J 0 bases, leaving 16 bases between the germline ends. The CDR3 is CASSGRGTAATNEKLFF. CDR3 DNA: TGCGCCAGCAGCGGACGAGGGACGGCTGCAACTAATGAAAAACTGTTTTTT.

This chain joins TRBV28 and TRBJ2-7; TRBD2 might be the D (6 bases). The CDR3 totals 15 residues. Looked up from germline, CDR1 is MDHEN and CDR2 is SYDVKM. V was shortened by 3 bases and J by 7 bases, with 19 bases between the two germline ends. The CDR3 region is CASSLPPPGLFEQYF. CDR3 DNA: TGTGCCAGCAGTTTGCCGCCTCCGGGACTTTTTGAGCAGTACTTC. The full variable domain, completed using reference TRBV28 and TRBJ2-7, is DVKVTQSSRYLVKRTGEKVFLECVQDMDHENMFWYRQDPGLGLRLIYFSYDVKMKEKGDIPEGYSVSREKKERFSLILESASTNQTSMYLCASSLPPPGLFEQYFGPGTRLTVT.